This T cell receptor (beta chain) was sequenced in a study of T cell responses to AZD1222 COVID-19 vaccine. Sequenced by immunoSEQ multiplex PCR; TCRdb stores in-frame clones only, minus some. The sample lists approximately 130,000 clones; about 89% were seen once. The CDR3 sequence is 13 residues long. The V gene lost 6 bases and the J gene lost 6 bases, with 18 bases spanning the gap. Germline V gene lookup returns CDR1 SQVTM and CDR2 ANQGSEA. This receptor was obtained from an adult who received the AZD1222 COVID-19 vaccine. V gene TRBV29-1 combines with J gene TRBJ2-7; tentative D call: TRBD2 (7 bases). Sequenced material: peripheral blood, taken 28 days after the second AZD1222 dose. The CDR3 sequence: CSVGATSSGEQYF. The CDR3 coding sequence is TGCAGCGTGGGGGCGACTAGCTCGGGCGAGCAGTACTTC.